Presented here are 18 T cell receptor beta chains from one specimen sequenced in a study of T cell changes during pregnancy in multiple sclerosis. Here immunoSEQ multiplex PCR was the method, and the copy in TCRdb shows in-frame clones only, minus some. The data show around 78,000 clones, 75% to 95% seen once. Sequencing was performed on peripheral blood, taken in the third trimester of pregnancy. These receptors were taken from a female donor in good health, enrolled as a control in a pregnancy study.

The rearrangement joins TRBV28 to TRBJ1-5; 7 bases map to TRBD1. The V and J ends lost 3 bases and 4 bases, in that order; junction bases with no gene match: 6. CDR3 size: 15 residues. Germline V gene lookup returns CDR1 MDHEN and CDR2 SYDVKM. DNA for the CDR3: TGTGCCAGCAGTTTTGAGGGGGCTCGGAATCAGCCCCAGCATTTT. Translating gives CASSFEGARNQPQHF.

CDR3 coding DNA: TGCGCCAGCAGACAGGGCTATATGAACACTGAAGCTTTCTTT. Residues: CASRQGYMNTEAFF. V is TRBV4-3 and J is TRBJ1-1; possible D gene TRBD1, 6 bases. Germline values: CDR1 LGHNA, CDR2 YSLEER. Trimming cost V 6 bases and J 0 bases, with 11 bases left between them. This CDR3 has 14 amino acids.

V is TRBV25-1 and J is TRBJ2-5, with D perhaps TRBD2 (6 bases). The CDR3 contains 16 residues. CDR1 is MGHDK and CDR2 is SYGVNS in the germline V gene. Trimming pared 0 bases from V and 4 bases from J, leaving 15 bases between. CDR3 coding DNA: TGTGCCAGCAGTGAATACCTCCTGACTAGTGGAGAGACCCAGTACTTC. Amino acid sequence: CASSEYLLTSGETQYF.

The chain uses TRBV9 and TRBJ1-4; D is perhaps TRBD1 (6 bases). Germline loops: CDR1 SGDLS, CDR2 YYNGEE. The CDR3 is 15 amino acids. Trimming took 0 bases from V and 7 from J, leaving 13 bases between them. DNA for the CDR3: TGTGCCAGCAGCGTAGGGGCAGGGGCCAGTGAAAAACTGTTTTTT. This translates into CASSVGAGASEKLFF.

This chain links TRBV9 with TRBJ1-2, with TRBD1 as a possible D gene (5 bases). Germline V gene lookup returns CDR1 SGDLS and CDR2 YYNGEE. Trimming took off 3 bases at V and 8 bases at J, with 17 bases between the two ends. This CDR3 spans 14 amino acids. CDR3 amino acids: CASSAQQGSPGYTF. The CDR3 coding sequence is TGTGCCAGCAGCGCACAGCAGGGTTCCCCGGGCTACACCTTC.

The rearrangement joins TRBV15 to TRBJ2-2; possible D gene TRBD1, 5 bases. This CDR3 has 18 amino acids. The germline CDR1 and CDR2 sequences are LNHNV and YYDKDF (reference sequence). Trimming removed 0 bases at V and 0 bases at J, with 14 bases between. The CDR3 reads CATSRDQLDRPNTGELFF. The CDR3, as DNA: TGTGCCACCAGCAGAGATCAGCTTGACAGACCGAACACCGGGGAGCTGTTTTTT.

This sequence joins TRBV6-5 and TRBJ2-2; D is possibly TRBD2 (6 bases). Germline V gene sequence: CDR1 MNHEY, CDR2 SVGAGI. The CDR3 totals 14 residues. V was cut by 11 bases and J by 0 bases, with 13 bases left in between. The CDR3 loop is CAHGLNANTGELFF. The CDR3 coding sequence is TGTGCCCATGGACTAAACGCGAACACCGGGGAGCTGTTTTTT.

There are a few counts of this clone. V gene TRBV2 combines with J gene TRBJ1-3, with D uncertain. CDR1 and CDR2 from the germline V gene are SNHLY and FYNNEI. V shed 6 bases and J shed 1 base, with 7 bases lying between them. This CDR3 is built from 13 residues. The CDR3 spells CASSSFSGNTIYF. The CDR3 bases are TGTGCCAGCAGCTCCTTTTCTGGAAACACCATATATTTT. Full variable domain (missing parts from reference TRBV2 and TRBJ1-3): EPEVTQTPSHQVTQMGQEVILRCVPISNHLYFYWYRQILGQKVEFLVSFYNNEISEKSEIFDDQFSVERPDGSNFTLKIRSTKLEDSAMYFCASSSFSGNTIYFGEGSWLTVV.

This clone occurred once. J is TRBJ1-2 and V is TRBV5-4; the match to TRBD1 covers 7 bases. CDR3 length: 14 residues. Germline V gene data show CDR1 as SGHNT and CDR2 as YYREEE (reference sequence). With V trimmed by 5 bases and J by 0 bases, 4 bases remained unmatched. Written as DNA, the CDR3 is TGTGCCAGCAGGTTGACAGGGACTAACTATGGCTACACCTTC. It translates to CASRLTGTNYGYTF.

This clone has only a few counts. The genes are TRBV19 and TRBJ1-4, with D hard to call. Germline V gene lookup returns CDR1 LNHDA and CDR2 SQIVND (reference sequence). The V end lost 3 bases, the J end lost 0 bases, and 8 bases lay between the germline ends. The CDR3 has 15 amino acids. The CDR3 region is CASSIAGATNEKLFF. The CDR3 nucleotides are TGTGCCAGTAGTATCGCCGGTGCAACTAATGAAAAACTGTTTTTT.

This clone was recorded a few times. This chain joins TRBV2 and TRBJ1-5; 7 positions agree with TRBD1. V lost 5 bases and J lost 6; bases outside the gene matches: 4. The CDR3 spans 13 residues. Looked up from germline, CDR1 is SNHLY and CDR2 is FYNNEI. The CDR3 region is CASSLTGVQPQHF. CDR3 coding DNA: TGTGCCAGCAGTTTAACAGGGGTTCAGCCCCAGCATTTT. Filled out from reference TRBV2 and TRBJ1-5, the complete variable domain reads EPEVTQTPSHQVTQMGQEVILRCVPISNHLYFYWYRQILGQKVEFLVSFYNNEISEKSEIFDDQFSVERPDGSNFTLKIRSTKLEDSAMYFCASSLTGVQPQHFGDGTRLSIL.

The chain uses TRBV5-1 and TRBJ1-1; TRBD1 is a possible D gene (5 bases). V was clipped by 2 bases and J by 8 bases, with 13 bases between them. CDR3 length: 13 residues. The germline CDR1 and CDR2 sequences are SGHRS and YFSETQ. CDR3 in amino acids: CASSFGAGQEAFF. CDR3 in DNA: TGCGCCAGCAGCTTTGGGGCAGGGCAGGAAGCTTTCTTT. The full variable domain, with the rest looked up from reference TRBV5-1 and TRBJ1-1, is KAGVTQTPRYLIKTRGQQVTLSCSPISGHRSVSWYQQTPGQGLQFLFEYFSETQRNKGNFPGRFSGRQFSNSRSEMNVSTLELGDSALYLCASSFGAGQEAFFGQGTRLTVV.

The chain uses TRBV5-1 and TRBJ1-1; 7 nucleotides align to TRBD1. CDR3 length equals 15 residues. Germline V gene sequence: CDR1 SGHRS, CDR2 YFSETQ. The V segment lost 1 base and the J segment 1 base; nucleotides outside the gene matches: 4. The DNA of the CDR3 is TGCGCCAGCAGCTTGTCAGGGGGAACGAACACTGAAGCTTTCTTT. It encodes CASSLSGGTNTEAFF.

This clone came up once. This chain uses TRBV5-6 with TRBJ1-4; D might be TRBD1 (5 bases). Germline CDR1 and CDR2: SGHDT and YYEEEE. The CDR3 extends over 14 amino acids. V shed 4 bases and J shed 5 bases, with 12 bases lying between them. CDR3 residues: CASSETVANEKLFF. The CDR3 DNA is TGTGCCAGCAGCGAGACAGTCGCAAATGAAAAACTGTTTTTT.

The chain joins TRBV5-1 to TRBJ1-1, with a tentative D call TRBD1 (6 bases). The CDR3 contains 14 residues. Germline V gene lookup returns CDR1 SGHRS and CDR2 YFSETQ. Between the trimmed V and J ends, which lost 2 bases and 1 base, there was a span of 9 bases. DNA for the CDR3: TGCGCCAGCAGCTTCCGGGGACAGAACACTGAAGCTTTCTTT. Amino acids: CASSFRGQNTEAFF.

For the CDR3, the DNA is TGTGCCAGCAGGGACAGGGGGGATCAGCCCCAGCATTTT. Protein sequence: CASRDRGDQPQHF. The chain employs TRBV6-1 and TRBJ1-5; TRBD1 matches at 10 bases. Germline lookup yields CDR1 MNHNS and CDR2 SASEGT. The CDR3 contains 13 residues. With 6 bases clipped from V and 5 bases from J, the junction kept 1 base outside the gene matches.

The V gene is TRBV10-2, the J gene TRBJ2-7; 7 bases agree with TRBD2. CDR1 is WSHSY, CDR2 SAAADI, per germline. CDR3 length: 14 residues. The junction had 7 bases not matched to a gene; V was cut back by 6 bases and J by 2 bases. The CDR3 loop is CASSTERETYEQYF. The CDR3 DNA sequence: TGCGCCAGCAGCACAGAGCGGGAAACCTACGAGCAGTACTTC.

The chain combines TRBV4-1 with TRBJ2-1; tentative D call: TRBD1 (5 bases). CDR1 MGHRA and CDR2 YSYEKL come from the germline V gene. V shed 1 base and J shed 7 bases, with 5 bases lying between them. The CDR3 covers 12 residues. As DNA, the CDR3 is TGCGCCAGCAGCCAAGCAGGGAATGAGCAGTTCTTC. This translates into CASSQAGNEQFF.